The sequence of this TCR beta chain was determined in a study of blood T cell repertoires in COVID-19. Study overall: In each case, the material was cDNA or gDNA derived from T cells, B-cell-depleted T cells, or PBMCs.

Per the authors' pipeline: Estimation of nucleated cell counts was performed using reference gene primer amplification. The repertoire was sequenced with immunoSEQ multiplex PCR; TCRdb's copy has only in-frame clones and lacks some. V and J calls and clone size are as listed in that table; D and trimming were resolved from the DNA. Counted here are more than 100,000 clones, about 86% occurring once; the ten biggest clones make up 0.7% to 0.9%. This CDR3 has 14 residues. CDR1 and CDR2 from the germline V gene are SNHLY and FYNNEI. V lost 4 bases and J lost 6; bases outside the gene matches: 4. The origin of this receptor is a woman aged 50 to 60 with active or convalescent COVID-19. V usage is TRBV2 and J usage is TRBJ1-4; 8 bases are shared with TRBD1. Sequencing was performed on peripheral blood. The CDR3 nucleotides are TGTGCCAGCAGTGCCGGCAGGGGGCATGAAAAACTGTTTTTT. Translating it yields CASSAGRGHEKLFF.